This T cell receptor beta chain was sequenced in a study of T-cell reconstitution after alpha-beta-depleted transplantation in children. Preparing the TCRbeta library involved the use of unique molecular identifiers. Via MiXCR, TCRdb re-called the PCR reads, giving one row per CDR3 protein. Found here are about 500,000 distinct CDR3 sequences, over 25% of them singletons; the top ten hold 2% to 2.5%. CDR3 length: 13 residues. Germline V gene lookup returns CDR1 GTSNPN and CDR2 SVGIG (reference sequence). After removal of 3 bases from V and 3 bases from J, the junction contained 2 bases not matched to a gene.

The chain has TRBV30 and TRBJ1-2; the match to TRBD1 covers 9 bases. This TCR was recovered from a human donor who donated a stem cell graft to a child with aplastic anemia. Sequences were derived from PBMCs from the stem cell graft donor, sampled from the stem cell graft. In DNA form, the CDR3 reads TGTGCCTGGAGGGGACAGGGACACTATGGCTACACCTTC. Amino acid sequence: CAWRGQGHYGYTF.